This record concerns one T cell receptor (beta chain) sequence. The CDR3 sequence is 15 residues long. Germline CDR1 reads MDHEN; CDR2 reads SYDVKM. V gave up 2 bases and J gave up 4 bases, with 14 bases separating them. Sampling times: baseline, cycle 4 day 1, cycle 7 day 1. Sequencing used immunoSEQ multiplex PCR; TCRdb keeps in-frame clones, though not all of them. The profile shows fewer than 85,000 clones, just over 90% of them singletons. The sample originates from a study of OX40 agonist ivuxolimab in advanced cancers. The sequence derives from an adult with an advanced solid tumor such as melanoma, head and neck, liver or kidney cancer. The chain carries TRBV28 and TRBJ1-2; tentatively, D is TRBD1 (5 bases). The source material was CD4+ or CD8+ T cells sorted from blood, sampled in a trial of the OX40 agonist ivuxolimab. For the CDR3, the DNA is TGTGCCAGCAGTTTAGCAGGGCAGGTTATCTATGGCTACACCTTC. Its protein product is CASSLAGQVIYGYTF.